The table lists the clone carrying this TCR beta chain with many counts. No antigen is known for it. The data originate from a study of human T cells and chemical hapten exposure. Study context: Each week of the approximately 25-week study, patients had diphenylcyclopropenone applied to the scalp. TCR yields differed between samples (mainly from small differences in pooled library volume). Study-wide results and limits: There were significantly more large CDR3 similarity clusters among expanded TCRs than among controls.

Single cDNA molecules in the library carried unique molecular identifiers attached during preparation. TCRdb independently ran MiXCR on the RACE reads; one entry per CDR3 protein. The table lists about 120,000 distinct CDR3 sequences, about 11% of them singletons. The CDR3 is made up of 14 amino acids. CDR1 DFQATT and CDR2 SNEGSKA come from the germline V gene (reference sequence). Trimming removed 0 bases from V and 11 bases from J; junction bases left unmatched: 10. The time point was: patch test 3, about 24 weeks after DPC sensitization. Treatment meaning: therapeutic diphenylcyclopropenone sensitization with weekly scalp DPC.

The specimen comprised whole blood, sampled in connection with sensitization to the hapten diphenylcyclopropenone (DPC). The rearrangement joins TRBV20-1 to TRBJ2-1, with TRBD2 matching over 7 bases. This receptor was identified in a woman aged 50 to 60 with alopecia areata. Some clones in this sample may be carry-over from other donors' samples. The CDR3 DNA reads as TGCAGTGCTAGAGATCCTAGGGAGGGTATTCAGCAGTTCTTC. This gives the protein CSARDPREGIQQFF.